This T cell receptor beta chain was captured by sequencing in a study of blood T cell repertoires in COVID-19. Study as a whole: Collection of acute and convalescent COVID-19 samples took place in the United States, Italy and Spain. T cells, B-cell-depleted T cells, or PBMCs provided the cDNA or gDNA that served as material.

Germline V lookup: CDR1 SEHNR, CDR2 FQNEAQ (reference sequence). The CDR3 has 13 residues. Trimming removed 2 bases from V and 11 bases from J, with 10 bases in between. Authors' analysis steps: Estimated nucleated cell counts came from reference gene primer amplification. Some clones are missing from TCRdb's copy, which holds only in-frame ones; the method was immunoSEQ multiplex PCR. V and J calls and clone size are those listed in that table; D and trimming were worked out from the DNA. This table has about 120,000 clones, over 70% appearing once. Material: peripheral blood. The sequence was obtained from a woman in her forties or fifties with acute or convalescent COVID-19. The chain joins TRBV7-9 to TRBJ1-6; TRBD1 might be the D (6 bases). In DNA form, the CDR3 reads TGTGCCAGCAGCTTACGCAGGGGCCCACCCCTCCACTTT. It is translated as CASSLRRGPPLHF. Full variable domain (outside the CDR3, taken from reference TRBV7-9 and TRBJ1-6): DTGVSQNPRHKITKRGQNVTFRCDPISEHNRLYWYRQTLGQGPEFLTYFQNEAQLEKSRLLSDRFSAERPKGSFSTLEIQRTEQGDSAMYLCASSLRRGPPLHFGNGTRLTVT.